A selection of T cell receptor beta chains follows, all from one sample in a study of patients and donors after allogeneic stem cell transplantation. TCRdb reprocessed the RT-PCR reads with MiXCR, giving one entry per CDR3 protein. This repertoire shows approximately 160,000 distinct CDR3 sequences, around 30% found once; its top ten account for 3.2%. The sequenced material came from blood, either unsorted or a sorted T cell fraction (not recorded which). The receptors were sampled from a human donor who was either an allogeneic HSCT recipient or a stem cell or donor lymphocyte infusion donor (not recorded which). It is not recorded whose cells these are; they may come from a transplant donor. Both conserved end residues are part of each CDR3. D genes are given only for firm matches. The listing skips clone size in some rows; elsewhere it reads once, few, many or a size class.

TRBJ2-3 | TRBV15 | - | TRBD2 | TGTGCCACCAGCAGACTAGCGGGCACAGATACGCAGTATTTT | CATSRLAGTDTQYF
TRBJ2-7 | TRBV4-2 | - | - | TGTGCCAGCAGCCAAGAACACGGGTCCTACGAGCAGTACTTC | CASSQEHGSYEQYF
TRBJ2-3 | TRBV5-1 | - | - | TGCGCCAGCAGCTTCGGGACTAGCACAGATACGCAGTATTTT | CASSFGTSTDTQYF
TRBJ1-1 | TRBV5-1 | many | - | TGCGCCAGCAGCTTGAGATCACAGGGATGGACTGAAGCTTTCTTT | CASSLRSQGWTEAFF
TRBJ2-7 | TRBV5-1 | few | - | TGCGCCAGCAGCTTGGCCGCGGGAAGCTTAAAGTACGAGCAGTACTTC | CASSLAAGSLKYEQYF
TRBJ2-2 | TRBV9 | - | - | TGTGCCAGCAGCGTAGGGGGCACCGGGGAGCTGTTTTTT | CASSVGGTGELFF
TRBJ1-1 | TRBV4-3 | many | - | TGCGCCAGCAGCGACACCCCGAACACTGAAGCTTTCTTT | CASSDTPNTEAFF
TRBJ2-3 | TRBV30 | few | - | TGTGCCTGGAGTGGGGGCTCAAGCACAGATACGCAGTATTTT | CAWSGGSSTDTQYF
TRBJ1-1 | TRBV5-4 | few | - | TGTGCCAGCAGCTTGGTAACAGCCCTTGGGACTGAAGCTTTCTTT | CASSLVTALGTEAFF
TRBJ1-5 | TRBV6-6 | few | TRBD1 | TGTGCCAGCTCCACACTCCGGGACAGGGACGGCAATCAGCCCCAGCATTTT | CASSTLRDRDGNQPQHF
TRBJ2-3 | TRBV20-1 | - | - | TGCAGTGCTAGAGATCGGGTGCGGAACACAGATACGCAGTATTTT | CSARDRVRNTDTQYF
TRBJ1-6 | TRBV20-1 | many | TRBD1 | TGCAGTGCTCCAAGACAGGGTGATTCACCCCTCCACTTT | CSAPRQGDSPLHF
TRBJ2-7 | TRBV20-1 | - | TRBD2 | TGCAGTGCTGGTCCGGGACTAGCACATTACGAGCAGTACTTC | CSAGPGLAHYEQYF
TRBJ2-4 | TRBV4-3 | - | - | TGCGCCAGCAGCCGGGGTCCCGAGGGCGAAAACATTCAGTACTTC | CASSRGPEGENIQYF
TRBJ1-4 | TRBV28 | few | TRBD1 | TGTGCCAGCCGACAGGGGAGTGAAAAACTGTTTTTT | CASRQGSEKLFF
TRBJ2-2 | TRBV5-1 | many | - | TGCGCCAGCAGCTTGGTATCGAGTTCCACCGGGGAGCTGTTTTTT | CASSLVSSSTGELFF
TRBJ2-7 | TRBV28 | - | TRBD2 | TGTGCCAGCAGTTTCCTAGCGGGATCTACCTACGAGCAGTACTTC | CASSFLAGSTYEQYF
TRBJ2-5 | TRBV4-1 | - | - | TGCGCCAGCAGCCAAGAATTCGGGCAGGGGACGGAGACCCAGTACTTC | CASSQEFGQGTETQYF
TRBJ1-6 | TRBV6-5 | few | TRBD1 | TGTGCCAGCAGCCGCAACCCCGGACAGGGGATAACCTATAATTCACCCCTCCACTTT | CASSRNPGQGITYNSPLHF
TRBJ2-1 | TRBV5-1 | few | - | TGCGCCAGCAGCCTGGACAGTCCACTAGCGACAGGTCCGTTCTTC | CASSLDSPLATGPFF
TRBJ2-3 | TRBV5-1 | - | - | TGCGCCAGCAGCTGGACGGGTTCCACAGATACGCAGTATTTT | CASSWTGSTDTQYF
TRBJ1-5 | TRBV19 | few | - | TGTGCCAGTAGTATATTGGAACGTCCTCTTAGCAATCAGCCCCAGCATTTT | CASSILERPLSNQPQHF
TRBJ1-6 | TRBV25-1 | - | - | TGTGCCAGCCGACACTCCTCCTATAATTCACCCCTCCACTTT | CASRHSSYNSPLHF
TRBJ1-2 | TRBV18 | - | TRBD1 | TGTGCCAGCTCACCCCAAACAGGGGCCCGTAACTATGGCTACACCTTC | CASSPQTGARNYGYTF
TRBJ2-7 | TRBV24-1 | few | - | TGTGCCACCAGTGATTCCCTACAGGGAGAGTACGAGCAGTACTTC | CATSDSLQGEYEQYF
TRBJ2-2 | TRBV4-3 | few | - | TGCGCCAGCAGCGGGAGTATGACCGGGGAGCTGTTTTTT | CASSGSMTGELFF
TRBJ1-1 | TRBV27 | - | - | TGTGCCAGCGCTGTGGGCAGCTTGAACACTGAAGCTTTCTTT | CASAVGSLNTEAFF
TRBJ2-7 | TRBV20-1 | few | - | TGCAGTGCTAGCAGGTTACCTTATCCTGGCGAGCAGTACTTC | CSASRLPYPGEQYF
TRBJ2-1 | TRBV5-6 | - | - | TGTGCCAGCAGCTTCGGGGCAGGGATAATAGAAAATGAGCAGTTCTTC | CASSFGAGIIENEQFF
TRBJ2-1 | TRBV15 | - | - | TGTGCCACCAGTCCGGGACTCGGATACAATGAGCAGTTCTTC | CATSPGLGYNEQFF
TRBJ1-1 | TRBV7-9 | few | - | TGTGCCAGCAGCTTAGATAGGACTAGAGCTTTCTTT | CASSLDRTRAFF
TRBJ1-2 | TRBV19 | - | - | TGTGCCAGTAGTACGAACCAGAACTATGGCTACACCTTC | CASSTNQNYGYTF
TRBJ2-2 | TRBV7-6 | - | - | TGTGCCAGCAGCTTATACCCCAGGGACACCGGGGAGCTGTTTTTT | CASSLYPRDTGELFF
TRBJ2-7 | TRBV24-1 | few | - | TGTGCCACCAGTGACCCCGGACGGGGAACCTACGAGCAGTACTTC | CATSDPGRGTYEQYF
TRBJ1-1 | TRBV29-1 | - | - | TGCAGCGTTGTGGGCATGAACACTGAAGCTTTCTTT | CSVVGMNTEAFF
TRBJ1-4 | TRBV20-1 | - | - | TGCAGTGCTTCCTTGAGACAGACTAATGAAAAACTGTTTTTT | CSASLRQTNEKLFF
TRBJ2-1 | TRBV2 | - | TRBD2 | TGTGCCAGCAGTGAAGATCTAGCGGGAGACCCGTACAATGAGCAGTTCTTC | CASSEDLAGDPYNEQFF